The 32 T cell receptor beta chains in this list originate from one sample, sequenced in a study of post-analysis software for immune sequencing data. The study, taken as a whole, reports: Elevated frequency relative to controls characterized 4 or 5 TRBV segments in patients, TRBV5-6, TRBV5-1 and TRBV20-1 among them.

The authors incorporated unique molecular identifiers into the TCR beta cDNA libraries. MiXCR was run by TCRdb on the PCR reads, yielding one entry per CDR3 protein. The sample holds approximately 770,000 distinct CDR3 sequences; roughly 50% are singletons and the top ten take over 4.5%. Their antigens are not known. What was sequenced was blood. These receptor sequences come from a girl aged 5-17 years with multiple sclerosis.

This clonotype appeared a few times. The chain is built from TRBV3-1 and TRBJ2-1; TRBD2 agrees at 11 bases. Trimming took 3 bases from V and 5 from J; bases not matched to a gene: 3. CDR1 and CDR2 (germline): LGHDT, YNNKEL (reference sequence). The CDR3 is 15 amino acids. The CDR3 region is CASSQGTSGHNEQFF. The CDR3 region has the DNA TGTGCCAGCAGCCAGGGGACTAGCGGTCACAATGAGCAGTTCTTC.

V usage is TRBV12-3 or TRBV12-4 and J usage is TRBJ2-3; 9 nucleotides agree with TRBD2. V gave up 3 bases and J gave up 6 bases; unmatched junction bases: 7. The CDR3 totals 15 residues. As DNA, the CDR3 is TGTGCCAGCAGTTTCTCCGGGCGGGGGGGGGATACGCAGTATTTT. Its protein product is CASSFSGRGGDTQYF.

V gene TRBV20-1 combines with J gene TRBJ2-7; D remains ambiguous. V lost 6 bases to trimming and J lost 4 bases, with 16 bases between them. This CDR3 is 13 amino acids long. Germline CDR1 reads DFQATT; CDR2 reads SNEGSKA (reference sequence). The chain's CDR3 is CSAEKPAKYEQYF. The CDR3 DNA sequence: TGCAGTGCCGAAAAGCCCGCGAAATACGAGCAGTACTTC.

This chain uses TRBV24-1 with TRBJ2-5, with D possibly being TRBD1 (5 bases). Germline CDR1 is KGHDR and CDR2 is SFDVKD. The CDR3 covers 16 residues. V lost 1 base and J lost 1, with 12 bases in between. The CDR3 DNA is TGTGCCACCAGTGATTTCGATTTTCAGGGCCAAGAGACCCAGTACTTC. It encodes CATSDFDFQGQETQYF.

This clonotype has more than one count but fewer than ten. The chain combines TRBV6-6 with TRBJ2-3, with D uncertain. The length of the CDR3 is 12 residues. Germline V gene sequence: CDR1 MNHNY, CDR2 SVGAGI (reference sequence). V was shortened by 6 bases and J by 6 bases, with 10 bases between the two germline ends. The CDR3 region has the DNA TGTGCCAGCAGGTACACAGCCGATACGCAGTATTTT. Its protein is CASRYTADTQYF.

The count of this clonotype is one. The gene calls are TRBV7-6 and TRBJ1-2; D is uncertain. CDR3 length: 14 residues. The germline V gene has CDR1 SGHVS and CDR2 FNYEAQ. The V end was cut by 5 bases, the J end by 4 bases, with 14 bases between. CDR3 protein: CASSHLGLSYGYTF. The CDR3 DNA follows: TGTGCCAGCAGCCATCTGGGGTTAAGCTATGGCTACACCTTC.

The chain carries TRBV5-1 and TRBJ2-1; weak D call: TRBD2 (6 bases). The CDR3 spans 14 residues. Germline CDR1 and CDR2: SGHRS and YFSETQ. Between the trimmed V and J ends, which lost 4 bases and 3 bases, there was a span of 11 bases. The CDR3 bases are TGCGCCAGCAGCGATCCGGGACTCTACAATGAGCAGTTCTTC. Translation gives CASSDPGLYNEQFF.

The chain has TRBV7-6 and TRBJ1-5; D not certain. CDR3 length: 15 residues. Germline values: CDR1 SGHVS, CDR2 FNYEAQ. V dropped 3 bases and J dropped 3 bases, with 12 bases sitting between them. The CDR3 protein is CASSFGPGDNQPQHF. DNA for the CDR3: TGTGCCAGCAGCTTCGGTCCAGGCGACAATCAGCCCCAGCATTTT.

This chain joins TRBV20-1 and TRBJ2-3, with 7 bases matching TRBD2. CDR3 size: 16 residues. Germline V gene sequence: CDR1 DFQATT, CDR2 SNEGSKA (reference sequence). The ends lost 3 bases at V and 1 base at J; junction bases unmatched: 10. CDR3 coding DNA: TGCAGTGCTAGGAAACTGGGGGGGTCTGGCACAGATACGCAGTATTTT. It encodes CSARKLGGSGTDTQYF.

This clonotype appeared many times. The chain recombines TRBV12-3 or TRBV12-4 with TRBJ1-2; maybe TRBD1 (6 bases). V was cut by 4 bases and J by 2 bases, with 8 bases left in between. CDR3 length equals 13 residues. The CDR3 loop is CASSSGQNYGYTF. The DNA of the CDR3 is TGTGCCAGCAGTTCGGGACAAAACTATGGCTACACCTTC.

This chain links TRBV25-1 with TRBJ2-1; perhaps TRBD2 as D (6 bases). V dropped 4 bases and J dropped 8 bases, with 9 bases sitting between them. The CDR3 covers 12 residues. Germline V gene lookup returns CDR1 MGHDK and CDR2 SYGVNS. The CDR3 DNA sequence: TGTGCCAGCAGTGGGGGACTCCATGAGCAGTTCTTC. Translated, it gives CASSGGLHEQFF.

The chain recombines TRBV6-6 with TRBJ1-2, with 8 bases fitting TRBD1. Unmatched junction bases numbered 7, after V lost 5 bases and J lost 5 bases. CDR1 is MNHNY and CDR2 is SVGAGI in the germline V gene (reference sequence). The CDR3 has 14 amino acids. CDR3 nucleotides: TGTGCCAGCAGTACGGACAGGGAGGATTATGGCTACACCTTC. Translated, it gives CASSTDREDYGYTF.

The chain joins TRBV12-3 or TRBV12-4 to TRBJ2-1, with 7 positions matching TRBD2. V shed 7 bases, J shed 10 bases, and the junction held 19 bases outside the gene matches. The CDR3 contains 16 residues. The CDR3 spells CASIFGGLAVEGEQFF. CDR3 nucleotides: TGTGCCAGCATTTTCGGGGGTCTAGCGGTAGAGGGGGAGCAGTTCTTC.

The chain couples TRBV29-1 to TRBJ1-2, with a possible D match to TRBD1 (6 bases). This CDR3 has 12 residues. The V gene lost 2 bases and the J gene lost 8 bases, with 12 bases spanning the gap. CDR1 and CDR2 (germline): SQVTM, ANQGSEA. The CDR3 DNA sequence: TGCAGCGTTGAATTCGGGGGCCTCGGCTACACCTTC. This codes for CSVEFGGLGYTF. The complete variable domain, with remaining parts taken from reference TRBV29-1 and TRBJ1-2, reads SAVISQKPSRDICQRGTSLTIQCQVDSQVTMMFWYRQQPGQSLTLIATANQGSEATYESGFVIDKFPISRPNLTFSTLTVSNMSPEDSSIYLCSVEFGGLGYTFGSGTRLTVV.

This chain uses TRBV28 with TRBJ2-1; D tentatively fits TRBD1 or TRBD2 (5 bases each). Deletions cut 3 bases from V and 5 bases from J, with 8 bases between. Looked up from germline, CDR1 is MDHEN and CDR2 is SYDVKM. This CDR3 region has 13 residues. CDR3: CASSFQGDNEQFF. For the CDR3, the DNA is TGTGCCAGCAGTTTCCAGGGAGACAATGAGCAGTTCTTC.

The rearrangement uses TRBV12-3 or TRBV12-4 and TRBJ1-2; the D is unclear. V was cut by 2 bases and J by 3 bases, with 4 bases left in between. The CDR3 covers 12 residues. The chain's CDR3 is CASSLHHYGYTF. CDR3 DNA: TGTGCCAGCAGTTTACATCACTATGGCTACACCTTC.

This clonotype has just a few counts. The chain links TRBV4-1 to TRBJ2-5, with 9 positions matching TRBD2. Germline-derived CDR1 and CDR2 are MGHRA and YSYEKL. CDR3 length equals 14 residues. J gave up 3 bases and V 4 bases, and 3 bases lay outside the gene matches. The CDR3 reads CASSPVAGEETQYF. The CDR3 region has the DNA TGCGCCAGCAGCCCCGTAGCGGGAGAAGAGACCCAGTACTTC.

This clonotype was counted only a few times. The gene calls are TRBV4-3 and TRBJ2-1, with D possibly TRBD2 on 6 matching bases. This CDR3 region has 14 residues. Germline V lookup: CDR1 LGHNA, CDR2 YSLEER. V gave up 0 bases and J gave up 9 bases, with 12 bases separating them. The DNA for the CDR3 is TGCGCCAGCAGCCAAGACGTTGGAGCGGGTGAGCAGTTCTTC. As protein: CASSQDVGAGEQFF.

This clonotype appeared a few times. The chain has TRBV29-1 and TRBJ1-2; D might be TRBD1 (6 bases). V lost 6 bases and J lost 7, with 24 bases in between. The CDR3 totals 15 residues. From germline, CDR1 is SQVTM and CDR2 ANQGSEA. CDR3 amino acids: CSVRDKRRYTPGYTF. For the CDR3, the DNA is TGCAGCGTCCGGGACAAACGCCGCTACACACCTGGCTACACCTTC.

This chain uses TRBV6-5 with TRBJ2-2; 9 bases map to TRBD2. J was trimmed by 3 bases and V by 0 bases; bases with no gene match: 5. The CDR3 consists of 17 residues. CDR1 is MNHEY, CDR2 SVGAGI, per germline. CDR3 DNA: TGTGCCAGCAGTTACTCGACGGCTAGCGGGGACACCGGGGAGCTGTTTTTT. Amino acid sequence: CASSYSTASGDTGELFF.

This clonotype has just a few counts. The chain uses TRBV11-2 and TRBJ2-4; D remains unclear. The J call is doubtful: the DNA matches TRBJ2-7 better. Germline V lookup: CDR1 SGHAT, CDR2 FQNNGV. The CDR3 contains 13 residues. The CDR3 bases are TGTGCCAGCAGCTTTATGGCCGCCATCGAGCAGTACTTC. Amino acid sequence: CASSFMAAIEQYF.

About this clonotype: Germline and junction disagree at one end, which may indicate a read error. The V gene is TRBV29-1, the J gene TRBJ1-1; possible D gene TRBD1, 5 bases. Germline CDR1 and CDR2: SQVTM and ANQGSEA. This CDR3 region has 13 residues. CDR3 sequence reads: CSVGSGGNTEAFF. The DNA of the CDR3 is TGCAGCGTCGGCTCCGGGGGGAACACTGAGGCTTTCTTT. Together with reference TRBV29-1 and TRBJ1-1, the CDR3 gives the full variable domain: SAVISQKPSRDICQRGTSLTIQCQVDSQVTMMFWYRQQPGQSLTLIATANQGSEATYESGFVIDKFPISRPNLTFSTLTVSNMSPEDSSIYLCSVGSGGNTEAFFGQGTRLTVV.

This clonotype has only one observation. The chain is built from TRBV29-1 and TRBJ1-1, with 7 positions matching TRBD1. V lost 2 bases and J lost 7; bases outside the gene matches: 7. The CDR3 is 13 residues long. Germline V CDR1 and CDR2: SQVTM, ANQGSEA. CDR3 in DNA: TGCAGCGTTGAAATCGGTCAGGGGGGTGAAGCTTTCTTT. Its translation: CSVEIGQGGEAFF.

The V call is TRBV10-3, the J call TRBJ2-5; D tentatively fits TRBD1 or TRBD2 (6 bases each). There are 13 residues in the CDR3. Germline V gives CDR1 ENHRY, CDR2 SYGVKD. Trimming cost V 6 bases and J 2 bases, with 10 bases left between them. In DNA, the CDR3 is TGTGCCATCAGGGGGGGCAGACAAGAGACCCAGTACTTC. Its protein is CAIRGGRQETQYF.

CDR3 loop: CASSQGGYTF. CDR3 nucleotides: TGTGCCAGCAGCCAGGGAGGCTACACCTTC. V is TRBV28 and J is TRBJ1-2; TRBD1 might be the D (5 bases). V lost 6 bases and J lost 8, with 7 bases in between. The germline CDR1 and CDR2 sequences are MDHEN and SYDVKM. This CDR3 has 10 amino acids.

This clonotype was observed a few times. This chain connects TRBV7-9 to TRBJ2-2, with D perhaps given as TRBD1 or TRBD2 (5 bases each). CDR1 is SEHNR, CDR2 FQNEAQ, per germline (reference sequence). Trimming stripped 6 bases from V and 1 base from J, with 12 bases between. The CDR3 totals 15 residues. The CDR3 sequence: CASRAGTKNTGELFF. CDR3 DNA sequence: TGTGCCAGCAGAGCCGGGACCAAGAACACCGGGGAGCTGTTTTTT. Full variable domain (outside the CDR3, taken from reference TRBV7-9 and TRBJ2-2): DTGVSQNPRHKITKRGQNVTFRCDPISEHNRLYWYRQTLGQGPEFLTYFQNEAQLEKSRLLSDRFSAERPKGSFSTLEIQRTEQGDSAMYLCASRAGTKNTGELFFGEGSRLTVL.

The V and J genes are TRBV5-1 and TRBJ2-1; 13 nucleotides line up with TRBD2. The CDR3 has 18 amino acids. The germline V gene has CDR1 SGHRS and CDR2 YFSETQ. After removal of 2 bases from V and 0 bases from J, the junction contained 5 bases not matched to a gene. The CDR3, as DNA: TGCGCCAGCAGCTTCACTAGCGGGGGGGTAGGCTCCTACAATGAGCAGTTCTTC. Its protein is CASSFTSGGVGSYNEQFF.

This clonotype was observed a handful of times. J is TRBJ2-1 and V is TRBV7-2; 12 bases map to TRBD2. J gave up 10 bases and V 6 bases, and 4 bases lay outside the gene matches. Germline CDR1 and CDR2: SGHTA and FQGNSA. The CDR3 spans 13 residues. In DNA form, the CDR3 reads TGTGCCAGCAGAGACGGACTAGCGGGAGAGCAGTTCTTC. Protein sequence: CASRDGLAGEQFF.

The V gene is TRBV4-3, the J gene TRBJ2-5; TRBD2 aligns across 11 bases. V trimming: 0 bases; J trimming: 2 bases; junction bases outside the gene matches: 11. Germline V gives CDR1 LGHNA, CDR2 YSLEER. The CDR3 consists of 19 residues. CDR3 nucleotide sequence: TGCGCCAGCAGCCAAGACGATCCTTGGCTAGCGGGAGGTCAAGAGACCCAGTACTTC. This translates into CASSQDDPWLAGGQETQYF.

V gene TRBV12-3 or TRBV12-4 combines with J gene TRBJ2-1; perhaps TRBD2 as D (7 bases). The CDR3 has 15 amino acids. Trimming took off 6 bases at V and 10 bases at J, with 22 bases between the two ends. The CDR3 region has the DNA TGTGCCAGCAGCGAAGGTCTAGGGGGGGCTTGGGAGCAGTTCTTC. Its translation is CASSEGLGGAWEQFF.

This clonotype was detected a few times. This chain connects TRBV29-1 to TRBJ2-2, with D unresolved. V was pared by 5 bases and J by 1 base, with 5 bases between. The CDR3 sequence is 12 residues long. Looked up from germline, CDR1 is SQVTM and CDR2 is ANQGSEA. This chain's CDR3 is CSVQRNTGELFF. Here the CDR3 DNA reads TGCAGCGTTCAGCGGAACACCGGGGAGCTGTTTTTT.

The rearrangement joins TRBV10-3 to TRBJ2-1, with no clear D. This CDR3 is built from 14 residues. Germline assignment: CDR1 ENHRY and CDR2 SYGVKD. The V and J ends lost 8 bases and 0 bases respectively, with 11 bases between them. CDR3 in DNA: TGTGCCATCTCGGTCACGGGCTCCTACAATGAGCAGTTCTTC. Its protein is CAISVTGSYNEQFF.